Listed here are 5 T cell receptor beta chains from one sample, sequenced in a study of breast tumors, draining lymph nodes, adjacent tissues. TCRdb reprocessed the multiplex PCR reads via MiXCR and lists one record per CDR3 protein. The sample lists 150,000 to 200,000 distinct CDR3 sequences; around a third were seen once. The lymph nodes were axillary draining lymph nodes from breast cancer patients. The sequenced sample consisted of axillary lymph node tissue. The receptor source for this set is a female donor with breast cancer. Some clones in this sample may be carry-over from other donors' samples.

Turning to this clonotype: This sequence may be a read error, since a much larger clone differs from it by one base. This chain links TRBV11-3 with TRBJ2-1, with TRBD2 matching 7 bases. Trimming at V came to 9 bases and at J to 0 bases, leaving 11 bases not matched to a gene. CDR3 length: 16 residues. Germline CDR1 is SGHNT and CDR2 is YENEEA. The CDR3, as DNA: TGTGCCAGTGACCGTCTGGGGGGGAGCTCCTACAATGAGCAGTTCTTC. Translation: CASDRLGGSSYNEQFF.

This clonotype was seen at least ten times. The V call is TRBV4-1, the J call TRBJ1-3, with D unresolved. CDR1 MGHRA and CDR2 YSYEKL come from the germline V gene. Trimming left V 0 bases short and J 0 bases short, with 9 bases between. The CDR3 consists of 16 residues. In DNA, the CDR3 is TGCGCCAGCAGCCAAGACGGAACGGTCTCTGGAAACACCATATATTTT. The encoded protein is CASSQDGTVSGNTIYF.

This clonotype appeared many times. The chain recombines TRBV20-1 with TRBJ1-2; the D gene is possibly TRBD1 (6 bases). Deletions cut 5 bases from V and 2 bases from J, with 9 bases between. CDR3 size: 12 residues. Germline V gene data show CDR1 as DFQATT and CDR2 as SNEGSKA (reference sequence). The CDR3 loop reads CSARTENYGYTF. In DNA, the CDR3 is TGCAGTGCTCGGACAGAGAACTATGGCTACACCTTC.

This clonotype was seen a handful of times. The V call is TRBV11-1, the J call TRBJ2-7, with 8 nucleotides matching TRBD1. In germline, CDR1 is SGHAT, CDR2 FQDESV (reference sequence). The CDR3 spans 15 residues. With 7 bases clipped from V and 2 bases from J, the junction kept 10 bases outside the gene matches. CDR3 region: CASTEWTGRPYEQYF. The DNA of the CDR3 is TGTGCCAGCACCGAATGGACAGGGAGACCCTACGAGCAGTACTTC.

This chain uses TRBV29-1 with TRBJ2-3, with a tentative D call TRBD2 (7 bases). V was clipped by 5 bases and J by 0 bases, with 24 bases between them. CDR3 length: 18 residues. CDR1 and CDR2 (germline): SQVTM, ANQGSEA. CDR3 sequence (DNA): TGCAGCGTTACGGCGGGCACCGGGGAGGGGGAGAGCACAGATACGCAGTATTTT. It translates to CSVTAGTGEGESTDTQYF.